The present T cell receptor (beta chain) was sequenced within a study of T cell repertoires in cytomegalovirus infection. Overall study context: Use of recently identified HLA-C-restricted and well-studied HLA-B-restricted CMV epitopes was part of the study. Public TCR beta signature analysis indicated the presence of both CMV infection and matching HLA type.

Study results and caveats: HLA-C-restricted, CMV-specific TCR beta clonotypes were dominant ex vivo.

With respect to this clonotype: The target antigen is unknown.

CDR1 and CDR2 from the germline V gene are SGHDN and FVKESK. V lost 1 base, J lost 6 bases, and 9 bases lay in between. The CDR3 sequence is 13 residues long. TCRdb called the reads again in MiXCR, with one record for every CDR3 protein. This sample yields about 350,000 distinct CDR3 sequences, of which roughly 36% are seen a single time; roughly 14% belongs to the top ten. V gene TRBV14 combines with J gene TRBJ1-1; D is ambiguous. Specimen: cultured PBMCs, collected from culture after CMV antigen stimulation. The clonotype originates from a human donor in good health (CMV status not recorded). Some clones in this sample may be carry-over from other donors' samples. CDR3 sequence reads: CASSQGRIAEAFF. DNA for the CDR3: TGTGCCAGCAGCCAAGGCAGAATCGCTGAAGCTTTCTTT. Filled out from reference TRBV14 and TRBJ1-1, the complete variable domain reads EAGVTQFPSHSVIEKGQTVTLRCDPISGHDNLYWYRRVMGKEIKFLLHFVKESKQDESGMPNNRFLAERTGGTYSTLKVQPAELEDSGVYFCASSQGRIAEAFFGQGTRLTVV.